These 5 T cell receptor beta chains originate from one sample sequenced in a study of blood T cell repertoires in COVID-19. Libraries were prepared by immunoSEQ multiplex PCR; TCRdb keeps only in-frame clonotypes and omits some of them. Among fewer than 350,000 clones, just over 85% were seen once, and the ten largest hold about 4.2%. The sample consisted of PBMCs or T cells enriched from blood (not recorded which). Every receptor here comes from a woman in her thirties or forties with acute COVID-19.

The chain couples TRBV18 to TRBJ2-5, with D hard to call. This CDR3 spans 14 amino acids. The germline gives CDR1 KGHSH, CDR2 LQKENI. Trimming pared 3 bases from V and 12 bases from J, leaving 20 bases between. The CDR3 loop reads CASSPLPQEQRKYF. Written as DNA, the CDR3 is TGTGCCAGCTCACCTTTGCCCCAAGAACAAAGAAAGTACTTC.

This clone was seen only once. The V gene is TRBV28, the J gene TRBJ2-1, with 8 positions matching TRBD2. The CDR3 loop spans 16 amino acids. The germline CDR1 and CDR2 sequences are MDHEN and SYDVKM. J gave up 6 bases and V 2 bases, and 9 bases lay outside the gene matches. CDR3 sequence reads: CASSLDRGLVVNEQFF. The CDR3 DNA reads as TGTGCCAGCAGTTTAGATCGGGGACTAGTTGTCAATGAGCAGTTCTTC.

The rearrangement joins TRBV5-1 to TRBJ1-5; unclear D gene. Germline CDR1 and CDR2: SGHRS and YFSETQ. V was pared by 6 bases and J by 1 base, with 14 bases between. CDR3 size: 15 residues. The CDR3 sequence: CASTPDGGSNQPQHF. As DNA, the CDR3 is TGCGCCAGCACCCCAGATGGAGGCAGCAATCAGCCCCAGCATTTT.

This chain joins TRBV14 and TRBJ2-7; 7 bases are shared with TRBD1. Germline lookup yields CDR1 SGHDN and CDR2 FVKESK. The J segment lost 6 bases and the V segment lost 1 base, leaving 3 bases of the junction unmatched. This CDR3 has 13 amino acids. The CDR3 loop is CASSQGTGGEQYF. CDR3 DNA: TGTGCCAGCAGCCAAGGGACAGGTGGCGAGCAGTACTTC.

This clone was observed a few times. This sequence joins TRBV27 and TRBJ1-5; possible D gene TRBD1, 5 bases. CDR1 and CDR2 from the germline V gene are MNHEY and SMNVEV (reference sequence). CDR3 size: 14 residues. V was cut by 6 bases and J by 3 bases, with 12 bases left in between. This CDR3 reads CASRFGGTNQPQHF. In DNA form, the CDR3 reads TGTGCCAGCAGGTTCGGAGGGACCAATCAGCCCCAGCATTTT.